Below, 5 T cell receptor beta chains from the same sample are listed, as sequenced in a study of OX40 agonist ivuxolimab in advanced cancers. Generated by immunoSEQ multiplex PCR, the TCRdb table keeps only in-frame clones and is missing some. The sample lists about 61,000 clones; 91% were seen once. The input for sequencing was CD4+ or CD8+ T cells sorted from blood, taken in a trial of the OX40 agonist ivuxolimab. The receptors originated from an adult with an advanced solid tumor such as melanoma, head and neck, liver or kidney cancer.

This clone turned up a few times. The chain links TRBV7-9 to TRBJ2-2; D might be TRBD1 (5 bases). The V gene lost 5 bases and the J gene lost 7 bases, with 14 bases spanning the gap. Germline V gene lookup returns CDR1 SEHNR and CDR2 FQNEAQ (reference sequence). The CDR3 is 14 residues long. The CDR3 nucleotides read TGTGCCAGCAGCGCCAGGGTTGGGATCGGGGAGCTGTTTTTT. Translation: CASSARVGIGELFF.

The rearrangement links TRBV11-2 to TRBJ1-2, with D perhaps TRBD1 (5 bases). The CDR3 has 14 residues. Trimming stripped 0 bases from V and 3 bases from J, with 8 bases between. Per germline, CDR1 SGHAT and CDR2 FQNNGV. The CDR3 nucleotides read TGTGCCAGCAGCTTAGATCCGGGGGACTATGGCTACACCTTC. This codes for CASSLDPGDYGYTF.

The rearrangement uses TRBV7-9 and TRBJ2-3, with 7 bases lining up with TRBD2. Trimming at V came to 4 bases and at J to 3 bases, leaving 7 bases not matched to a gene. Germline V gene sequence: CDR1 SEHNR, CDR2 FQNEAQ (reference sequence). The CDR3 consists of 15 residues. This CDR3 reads CASSSPAGLTDTQYF. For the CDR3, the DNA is TGTGCCAGCAGCTCCCCGGCGGGACTAACAGATACGCAGTATTTT.

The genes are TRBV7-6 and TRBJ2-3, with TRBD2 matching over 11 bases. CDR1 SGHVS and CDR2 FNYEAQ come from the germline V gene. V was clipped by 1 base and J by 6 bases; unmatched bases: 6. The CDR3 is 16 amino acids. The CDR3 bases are TGTGCCAGCAGCTTAGGTAGCGGGGGGGCATTGGATACGCAGTATTTT. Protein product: CASSLGSGGALDTQYF.

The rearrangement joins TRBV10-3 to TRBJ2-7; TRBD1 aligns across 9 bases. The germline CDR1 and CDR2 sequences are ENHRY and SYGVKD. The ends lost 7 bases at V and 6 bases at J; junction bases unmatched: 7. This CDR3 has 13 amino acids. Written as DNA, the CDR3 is TGTGCCATCAAACCGGGACAGGGCTTCGAGCAGTACTTC. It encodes CAIKPGQGFEQYF.